The clone carrying this T cell receptor beta chain has only one observation. In the authors' methods: Amplification of reference gene primers was used by the study to estimate nucleated cell counts. Method: immunoSEQ multiplex PCR; TCRdb's copy keeps in-frame clones and lacks some. D and trimming come from the DNA, and the V and J calls and clone size come from that table. The data contain fewer than 500,000 clones, approximately 90% of them seen just once; the ten biggest clones take up 0.8% to 0.9%. These data come from a study of blood T cell repertoires in COVID-19. Whole-study context: Material from acute and convalescent COVID-19 was sourced from the United States, Italy and Spain. In each case, the material was cDNA or gDNA derived from T cells, B-cell-depleted T cells, or PBMCs.

This CDR3 has 14 amino acids. The ends were cut back, 5 bases at V and 1 base at J, with 11 bases in the middle. Germline V gene lookup returns CDR1 SGHAT and CDR2 FQNNGV. Sequenced material: peripheral blood. This receptor was taken from a man between 18 and 35 years old with COVID-19, enrolled during active disease. V gene TRBV11-2 combines with J gene TRBJ1-1; no firm D call. The CDR3 spells CASSQGGENTEAFF. The CDR3 nucleotides are TGTGCCAGCAGCCAAGGCGGGGAGAACACTGAAGCTTTCTTT.